These 11 T cell receptor beta chains were sequenced from one sample in a study of OX40 agonist ivuxolimab in advanced cancers. Clones were read by immunoSEQ multiplex PCR, and TCRdb kept only the in-frame ones, dropping some. The sample records about 36,000 clones, about 80% being singletons. The sequencing here drew on CD4+ or CD8+ T cells sorted from blood, taken in a trial of the OX40 agonist ivuxolimab. These receptor sequences come from an adult with an advanced solid tumor such as melanoma, head and neck, liver or kidney cancer.

V and J are TRBV4-2 and TRBJ2-7; 8 nucleotides line up with TRBD1. V lost 0 bases to trimming and J lost 1 base; unmatched junction nucleotides: 5. The CDR3 extends over 16 amino acids. Germline loops: CDR1 LGHNA, CDR2 YNFKEQ. CDR3: CASSQDTTGVSYEQYF. CDR3 coding DNA: TGTGCCAGCAGCCAAGATACGACAGGGGTATCCTACGAGCAGTACTTC.

This sequence joins TRBV4-3 and TRBJ1-1; D remains unclear. With 0 bases removed from V and 3 bases from J, the gap between germline ends came to 11 bases. The CDR3 length is 15 residues. Germline-derived CDR1 and CDR2 are LGHNA and YSLEER. The CDR3: CASSQDAGKYTEAFF. The CDR3 DNA reads TGCGCCAGCAGCCAAGACGCCGGCAAGTACACTGAAGCTTTCTTT.

The chain recombines TRBV13 with TRBJ1-2; 8 nucleotides match TRBD1. CDR3 length: 15 residues. J gave up 6 bases and V 5 bases, and 11 bases lay outside the gene matches. Germline V lookup: CDR1 PRHDT, CDR2 FYEKMQ (reference sequence). The CDR3 sequence: CASSLGTGPIDGYTF. The DNA for the CDR3 is TGTGCCAGCAGCCTTGGGACAGGTCCAATCGATGGCTACACCTTC.

The chain carries TRBV5-6 and TRBJ2-3; D remains unclear. Germline loops: CDR1 SGHDT, CDR2 YYEEEE. The CDR3 length is 15 residues. V lost 0 bases and J 0 bases, leaving 8 bases between the germline ends. CDR3 coding DNA: TGTGCCAGCAGCTTGGTTCTTCCTAGCACAGATACGCAGTATTTT. Its translation is CASSLVLPSTDTQYF.

This sequence joins TRBV7-8 and TRBJ1-1; possible D gene TRBD1, 5 bases. V lost 2 bases, J lost 3 bases, and 10 bases lay in between. Germline V gene data show CDR1 as SGHVS and CDR2 as FQNEAQ. The CDR3 totals 14 residues. CDR3 sequence (DNA): TGTGCCAGCAGCTTAACAGGAGGCTACACTGAAGCTTTCTTT. Translating it yields CASSLTGGYTEAFF.

This chain links TRBV9 with TRBJ2-3; maybe TRBD2 (7 bases). V lost 9 bases and J lost 2, with 16 bases in between. Germline CDR1 and CDR2: SGDLS and YYNGEE. This CDR3 comprises 14 residues. The CDR3 sequence is CATGRGGDTDTQYF. CDR3 DNA: TGTGCCACAGGTAGGGGGGGTGACACAGATACGCAGTATTTT. The full variable domain, its missing parts supplied by reference TRBV9 and TRBJ2-3, is DSGVTQTPKHLITATGQRVTLRCSPRSGDLSVYWYQQSLDQGLQFLIQYYNGEERAKGNILERFSAQQFPDLHSELNLSSLELGDSALYFCATGRGGDTDTQYFGPGTRLTVL.

The chain carries TRBV28 and TRBJ2-1, with TRBD2 matching 12 bases. Germline CDR1 reads MDHEN; CDR2 reads SYDVKM. There are 15 residues in the CDR3. After removal of 5 bases from V and 8 bases from J, the junction contained 7 bases not matched to a gene. This CDR3 reads CASSTTSGSVHEQFF. The DNA of the CDR3 is TGTGCCAGCAGTACGACTAGCGGGAGTGTCCATGAGCAGTTCTTC.

This clone was counted a single time. V gene TRBV28 combines with J gene TRBJ2-3; tentatively, D is TRBD1 or TRBD2 (5 bases each). Germline V gene lookup returns CDR1 MDHEN and CDR2 SYDVKM. V was shortened by 5 bases and J by 0 bases, with 15 bases between the two germline ends. This CDR3 comprises 16 residues. CDR3 sequence reads: CASSALGRTSTDTQYF. DNA of the CDR3: TGTGCCAGCAGTGCTCTGGGGCGGACTAGCACAGATACGCAGTATTTT. Filled out from reference TRBV28 and TRBJ2-3, the complete variable domain reads DVKVTQSSRYLVKRTGEKVFLECVQDMDHENMFWYRQDPGLGLRLIYFSYDVKMKEKGDIPEGYSVSREKKERFSLILESASTNQTSMYLCASSALGRTSTDTQYFGPGTRLTVL.

This clone was counted only a few times. The chain couples TRBV27 to TRBJ2-7; TRBD2 aligns across 11 bases. CDR1 and CDR2 (germline): MNHEY, SMNVEV (reference sequence). Germline trimming cut 5 bases from V and 2 bases from J; bases unmatched to any gene: 2. This CDR3 has 14 amino acids. The CDR3 DNA sequence: TGTGCCAGCAGTCGACTAGCGGGACCCTACGAGCAGTACTTC. This translates into CASSRLAGPYEQYF.

The chain uses TRBV28 and TRBJ1-5; TRBD1 is a possible D gene (6 bases). V gave up 4 bases and J gave up 2 bases, with 21 bases separating them. In germline, CDR1 is MDHEN, CDR2 SYDVKM. The CDR3 has 18 residues. As DNA, the CDR3 is TGTGCCAGCAGTTCCACCCGGGACAACTCCTGGGGCAATCAGCCCCAGCATTTT. Translation gives CASSSTRDNSWGNQPQHF.

The chain combines TRBV10-3 with TRBJ1-2, with TRBD1 matching over 8 bases. The ends lost 2 bases at V and 4 bases at J; junction bases unmatched: 9. CDR3 length equals 16 residues. CDR1 and CDR2 (germline): ENHRY, SYGVKD. The CDR3 region has the DNA TGTGCCATCAGTGAGGGGAGGACAGGGAGTGGCTATGGCTACACCTTC. Translation: CAISEGRTGSGYGYTF.